Described below is a single T cell receptor beta chain sequence and its context. Its matching antigen is unknown. Time point reported: patch test 3, about 24 weeks after DPC sensitization. Indicated treatment: therapeutic diphenylcyclopropenone sensitization with weekly scalp DPC. This record belongs to a study of human T cells and chemical hapten exposure. Study-level results: Among expanded TCRs, significantly more large CDR3 similarity clusters formed than among controls.

The length of the CDR3 is 13 residues. Trimming took 3 bases from V and 1 from J, leaving 5 bases between them. Germline values: CDR1 SGHAT, CDR2 FQNNGV. Each CDR3 protein is one row after TCRdb ran MiXCR on the RACE reads. Altogether 150,000 to 200,000 distinct CDR3 sequences are present, roughly 26% being singletons, with the ten largest covering 2.1%. This sequence joins TRBV11-2 and TRBJ2-3; D gene uncertain. The TCR comes from a woman under 30 with alopecia areata. Some clones in this sample may be carry-over from other donors' samples. Sequenced here: whole blood, sampled in connection with sensitization to the hapten diphenylcyclopropenone (DPC). In nucleotides, the CDR3 is TGTGCCAGCAGCTTGCAGGGCACAGATACGCAGTATTTT. Protein product: CASSLQGTDTQYF.